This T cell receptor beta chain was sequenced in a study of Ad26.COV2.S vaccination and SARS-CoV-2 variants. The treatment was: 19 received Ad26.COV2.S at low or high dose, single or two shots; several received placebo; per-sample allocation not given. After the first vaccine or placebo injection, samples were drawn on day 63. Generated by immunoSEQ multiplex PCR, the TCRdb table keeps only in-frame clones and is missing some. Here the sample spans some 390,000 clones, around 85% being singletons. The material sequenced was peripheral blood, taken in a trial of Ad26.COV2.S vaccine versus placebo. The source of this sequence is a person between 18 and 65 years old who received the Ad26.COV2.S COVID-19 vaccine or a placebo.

Here the CDR3 DNA reads TGTGCCAGCAGCTTAGCGTTTGGGGGGATAAACACTGAAGCTTTCTTT. Translating it yields CASSLAFGGINTEAFF. The V call is TRBV7-9, the J call TRBJ1-1; D is possibly TRBD1 (5 bases). V lost 0 bases to trimming and J lost 2 bases, with 13 bases between them. This CDR3 has 16 residues. Germline lookup yields CDR1 SEHNR and CDR2 FQNEAQ (reference sequence).